This T cell receptor (beta chain) came from a study of T and B cells in COVID-19 patients. V was trimmed by 7 bases and J by 0 bases, leaving 13 bases between them. Germline V gene data show CDR1 as MNHEY and CDR2 as SVGAGI. The CDR3 loop spans 14 amino acids. Multiplex PCR with BIOMED2 TRB-A/B primer pools amplified TRB rearrangements. TCRdb processed the multiplex PCR reads anew with MiXCR; each CDR3 protein has one entry. The table records some 13,000 distinct CDR3 sequences, 25% of them present only once. Blood genomic DNA input for TRB amplification was roughly 230-550 ng. Study findings and constraints: Patients with COVID-19 reportedly showed strongly skewed T cell receptor beta variable and joining gene usage. Highly clonal in active COVID-19, TRB repertoires exceeded healthy-donor diversity and richness at recovery. Sorted SARS-CoV-2-responsive or tetramer+ T cells and CD4+, regulatory and CD8+ subsets were not yet sequenced.

There are many counts of this clonotype. The antigen remains undetermined. Sequencing was performed on blood. This TCR was recovered from a human donor who had recovered from COVID-19. The chain combines TRBV6-5 with TRBJ2-7, with D possibly matching TRBD2 (5 bases). This chain's CDR3 is CASTTGRSSYEQYF. In DNA, the CDR3 is TGTGCCAGCACAACGGGAAGGAGCTCCTACGAGCAGTACTTC.